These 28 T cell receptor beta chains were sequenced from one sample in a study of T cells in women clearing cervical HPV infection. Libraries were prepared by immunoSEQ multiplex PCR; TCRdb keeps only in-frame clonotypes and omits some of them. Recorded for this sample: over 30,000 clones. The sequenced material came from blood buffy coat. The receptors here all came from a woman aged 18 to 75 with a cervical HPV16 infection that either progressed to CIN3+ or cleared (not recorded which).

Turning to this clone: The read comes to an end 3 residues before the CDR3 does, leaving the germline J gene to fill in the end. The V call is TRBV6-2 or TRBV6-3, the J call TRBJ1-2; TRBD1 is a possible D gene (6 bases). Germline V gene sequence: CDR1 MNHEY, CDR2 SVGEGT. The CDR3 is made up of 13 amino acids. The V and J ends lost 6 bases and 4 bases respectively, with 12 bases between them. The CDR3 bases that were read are TGTGCCAGCAGATGGACAGAAAGCTATGGC. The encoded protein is CASRWTESYG. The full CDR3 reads CASRWTESYGYTF.

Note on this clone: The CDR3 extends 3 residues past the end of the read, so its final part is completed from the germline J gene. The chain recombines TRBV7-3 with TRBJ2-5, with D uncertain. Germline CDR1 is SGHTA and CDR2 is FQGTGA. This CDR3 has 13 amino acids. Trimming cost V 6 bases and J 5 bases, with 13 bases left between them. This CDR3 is CASSKSVKETQYF. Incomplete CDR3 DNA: TGTGCCAGCAGTAAATCAGTTAAGGAGACC.

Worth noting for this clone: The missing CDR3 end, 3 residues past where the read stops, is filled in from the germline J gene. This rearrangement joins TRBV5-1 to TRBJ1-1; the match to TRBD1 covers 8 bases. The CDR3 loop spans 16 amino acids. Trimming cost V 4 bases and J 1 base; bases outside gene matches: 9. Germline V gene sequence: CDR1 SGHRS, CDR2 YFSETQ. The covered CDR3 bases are TGCGCCAGCAGCGGGGGCGCAGGGGGCCCGAACACTGAA. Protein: CASSGGAGGPNTE. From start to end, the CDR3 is CASSGGAGGPNTEAFF.

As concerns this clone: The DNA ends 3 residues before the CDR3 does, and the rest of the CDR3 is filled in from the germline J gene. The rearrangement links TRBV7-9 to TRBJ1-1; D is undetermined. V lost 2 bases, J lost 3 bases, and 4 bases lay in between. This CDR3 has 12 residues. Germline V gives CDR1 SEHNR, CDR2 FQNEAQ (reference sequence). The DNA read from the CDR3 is TGTGCCAGCAGCTTATCGGACACTGAA. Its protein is CASSLSDTE. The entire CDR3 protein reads CASSLSDTEAFF. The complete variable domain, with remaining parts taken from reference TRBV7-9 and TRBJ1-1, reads DTGVSQNPRHKITKRGQNVTFRCDPISEHNRLYWYRQTLGQGPEFLTYFQNEAQLEKSRLLSDRFSAERPKGSFSTLEIQRTEQGDSAMYLCASSLSDTEAFFGQGTRLTVV.

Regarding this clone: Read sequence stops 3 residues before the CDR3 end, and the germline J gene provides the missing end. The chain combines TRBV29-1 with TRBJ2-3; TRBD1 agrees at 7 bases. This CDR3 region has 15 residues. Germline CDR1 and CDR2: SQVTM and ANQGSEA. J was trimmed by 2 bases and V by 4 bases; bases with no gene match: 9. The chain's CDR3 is CSVARGQTLTDTQYF. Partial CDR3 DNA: TGCAGCGTTGCCCGGGGACAGACTCTCACAGATACG.

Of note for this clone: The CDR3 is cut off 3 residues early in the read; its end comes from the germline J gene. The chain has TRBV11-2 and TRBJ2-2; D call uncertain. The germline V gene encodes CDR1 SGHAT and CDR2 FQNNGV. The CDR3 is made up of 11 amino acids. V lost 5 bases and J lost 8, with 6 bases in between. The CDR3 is CASSRAGELFF. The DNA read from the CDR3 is TGTGCCAGCAGCAGGGCTGGGGAG.

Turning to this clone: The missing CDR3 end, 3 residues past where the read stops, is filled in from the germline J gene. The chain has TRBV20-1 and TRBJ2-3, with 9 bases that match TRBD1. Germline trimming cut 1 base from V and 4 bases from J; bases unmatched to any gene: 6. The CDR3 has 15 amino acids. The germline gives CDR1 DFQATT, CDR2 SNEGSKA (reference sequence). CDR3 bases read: TGCAGTGCTAGAGGGGAACAGGGGGCGGCAGATACG. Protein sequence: CSARGEQGAADT. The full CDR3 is CSARGEQGAADTQYF.

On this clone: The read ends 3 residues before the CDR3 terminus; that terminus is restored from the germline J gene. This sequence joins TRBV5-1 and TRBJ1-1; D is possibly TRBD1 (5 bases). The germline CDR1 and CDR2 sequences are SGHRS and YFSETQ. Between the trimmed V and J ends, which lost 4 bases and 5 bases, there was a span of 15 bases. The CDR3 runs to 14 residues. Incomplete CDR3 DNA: TGCGCCAGCAGCGCGAGTAACAGGAGAACTGAA. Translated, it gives CASSASNRRTE. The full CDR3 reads CASSASNRRTEAFF.

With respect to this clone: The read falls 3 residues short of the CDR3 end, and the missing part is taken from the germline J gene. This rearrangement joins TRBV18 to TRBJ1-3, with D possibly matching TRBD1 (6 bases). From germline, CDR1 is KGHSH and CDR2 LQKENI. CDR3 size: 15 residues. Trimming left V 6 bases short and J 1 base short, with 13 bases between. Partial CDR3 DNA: TGTGCCAGCTCTCAGCAGGGGATTTCTGGAAACACC. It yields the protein CASSQQGISGNT. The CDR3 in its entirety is CASSQQGISGNTIYF. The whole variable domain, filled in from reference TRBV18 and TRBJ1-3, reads NAGVMQNPRHLVRRRGQEARLRCSPMKGHSHVYWYRQLPEEGLKFMVYLQKENIIDESGMPKERFSAEFPKEGPSILRIQQVVRGDSAAYFCASSQQGISGNTIYFGEGSWLTVV.

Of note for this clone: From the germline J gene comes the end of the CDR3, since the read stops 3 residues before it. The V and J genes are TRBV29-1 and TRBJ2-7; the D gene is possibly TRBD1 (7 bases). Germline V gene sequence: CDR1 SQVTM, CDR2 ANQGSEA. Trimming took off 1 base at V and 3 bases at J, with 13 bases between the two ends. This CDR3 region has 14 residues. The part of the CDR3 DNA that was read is TGCAGCGTTGAAGCCAGGGGGGATGTCTACGAG. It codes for CSVEARGDVYE. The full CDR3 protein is CSVEARGDVYEQYF.

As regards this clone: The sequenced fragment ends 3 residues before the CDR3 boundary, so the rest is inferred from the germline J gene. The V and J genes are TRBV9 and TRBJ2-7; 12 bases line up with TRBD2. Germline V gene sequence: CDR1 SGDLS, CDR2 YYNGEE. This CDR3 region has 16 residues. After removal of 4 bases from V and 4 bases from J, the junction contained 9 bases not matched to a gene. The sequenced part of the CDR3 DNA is TGTGCCAGCAGCACCGACCCTAGCGGGGGGGCATACGAG. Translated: CASSTDPSGGAYE. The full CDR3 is CASSTDPSGGAYEQYF.

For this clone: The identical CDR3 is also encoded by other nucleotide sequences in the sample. CDR3 DNA (partial): TGTGCCAGTAAGCGAACGGCTAGCACAGATACG. Translated: CASKRTASTDT. The entire CDR3 sequence reads CASKRTASTDTQYF. This rearrangement joins TRBV19 to TRBJ2-3; unclear D gene. The read terminates 3 residues before the CDR3 end, so the remaining end is supplied by the germline J gene. Trimming took 7 bases from V and 0 from J, leaving 11 bases between them. Per germline, CDR1 LNHDA and CDR2 SQIVND (reference sequence). The CDR3 totals 14 residues.

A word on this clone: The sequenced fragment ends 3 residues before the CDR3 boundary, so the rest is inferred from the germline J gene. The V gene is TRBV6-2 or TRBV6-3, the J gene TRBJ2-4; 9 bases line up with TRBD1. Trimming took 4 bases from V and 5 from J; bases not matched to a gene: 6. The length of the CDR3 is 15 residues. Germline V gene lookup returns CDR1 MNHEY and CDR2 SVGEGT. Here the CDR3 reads CASSSGGQGQNIQYF. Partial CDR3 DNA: TGTGCCAGCAGTTCAGGGGGACAGGGACAAAACATT.

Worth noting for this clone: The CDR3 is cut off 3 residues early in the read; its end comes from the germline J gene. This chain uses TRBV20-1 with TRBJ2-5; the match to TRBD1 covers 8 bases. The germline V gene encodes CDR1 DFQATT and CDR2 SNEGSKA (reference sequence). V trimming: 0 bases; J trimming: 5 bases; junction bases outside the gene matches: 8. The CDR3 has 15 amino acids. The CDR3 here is CSARDVDREIETQYF. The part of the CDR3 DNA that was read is TGCAGTGCTAGAGATGTGGACAGGGAGATTGAGACC.

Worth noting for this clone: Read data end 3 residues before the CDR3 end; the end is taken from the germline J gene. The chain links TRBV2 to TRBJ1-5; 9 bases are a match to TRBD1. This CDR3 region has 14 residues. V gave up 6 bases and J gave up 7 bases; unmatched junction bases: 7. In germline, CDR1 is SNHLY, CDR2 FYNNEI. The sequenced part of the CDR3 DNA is TGTGCCAGCAGCGGGGACAGGGAGGACCAGCCC. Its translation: CASSGDREDQP. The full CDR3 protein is CASSGDREDQPQHF.

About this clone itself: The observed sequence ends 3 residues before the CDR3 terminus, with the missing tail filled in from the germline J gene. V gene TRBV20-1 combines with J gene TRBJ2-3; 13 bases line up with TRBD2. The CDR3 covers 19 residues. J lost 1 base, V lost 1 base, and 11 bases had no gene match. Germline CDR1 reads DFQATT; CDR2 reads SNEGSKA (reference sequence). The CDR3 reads CSARGVTSGGLPRTDTQYF. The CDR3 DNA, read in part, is TGCAGTGCTAGAGGAGTGACTAGCGGGGGGCTCCCGCGCACAGATACG.

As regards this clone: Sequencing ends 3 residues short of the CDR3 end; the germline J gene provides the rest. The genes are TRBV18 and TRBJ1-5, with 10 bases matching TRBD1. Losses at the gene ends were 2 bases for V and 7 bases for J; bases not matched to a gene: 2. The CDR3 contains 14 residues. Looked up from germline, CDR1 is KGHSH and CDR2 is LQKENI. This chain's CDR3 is CASSPAGQGQPQHF. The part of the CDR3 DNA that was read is TGTGCCAGCTCACCAGCGGGACAGGGGCAGCCC.

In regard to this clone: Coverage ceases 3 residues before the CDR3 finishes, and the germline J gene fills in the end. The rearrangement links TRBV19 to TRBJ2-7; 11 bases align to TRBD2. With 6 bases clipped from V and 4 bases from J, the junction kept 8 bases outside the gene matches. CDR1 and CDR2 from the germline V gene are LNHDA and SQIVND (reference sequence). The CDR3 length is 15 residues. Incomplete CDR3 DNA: TGTGCCAGTAGCCGACTAGCGGGGAATGTTTACGAG. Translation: CASSRLAGNVYE. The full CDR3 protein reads CASSRLAGNVYEQYF. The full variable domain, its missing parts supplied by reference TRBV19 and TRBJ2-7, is DGGITQSPKYLFRKEGQNVTLSCEQNLNHDAMYWYRQDPGQGLRLIYYSQIVNDFQKGDIAEGYSVSREKKESFPLTVTSAQKNPTAFYLCASSRLAGNVYEQYFGPGTRLTVT.

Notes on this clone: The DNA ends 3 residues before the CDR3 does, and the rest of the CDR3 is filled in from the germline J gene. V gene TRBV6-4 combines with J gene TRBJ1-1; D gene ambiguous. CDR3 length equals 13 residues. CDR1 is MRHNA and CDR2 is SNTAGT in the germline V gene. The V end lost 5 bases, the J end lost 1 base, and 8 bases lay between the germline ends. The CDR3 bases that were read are TGTGCCAGCAGTTTGCGGAGGAACACTGAA. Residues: CASSLRRNTE. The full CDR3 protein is CASSLRRNTEAFF.

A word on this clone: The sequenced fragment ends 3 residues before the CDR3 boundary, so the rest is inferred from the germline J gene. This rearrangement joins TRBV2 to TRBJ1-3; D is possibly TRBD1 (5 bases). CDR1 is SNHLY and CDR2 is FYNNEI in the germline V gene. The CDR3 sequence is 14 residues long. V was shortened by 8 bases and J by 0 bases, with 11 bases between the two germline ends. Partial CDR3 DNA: TGTGCCAGCGGAACCGGGGGCTCTGGAAACACC. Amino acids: CASGTGGSGNT. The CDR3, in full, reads CASGTGGSGNTIYF.

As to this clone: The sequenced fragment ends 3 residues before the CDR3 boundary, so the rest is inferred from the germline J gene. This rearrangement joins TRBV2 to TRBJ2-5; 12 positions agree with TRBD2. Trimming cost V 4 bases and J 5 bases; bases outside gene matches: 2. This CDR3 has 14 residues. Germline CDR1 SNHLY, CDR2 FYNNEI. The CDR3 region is CASSGGTSGETQYF. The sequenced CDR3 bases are TGTGCCAGCAGTGGCGGGACTAGCGGGGAGACC.

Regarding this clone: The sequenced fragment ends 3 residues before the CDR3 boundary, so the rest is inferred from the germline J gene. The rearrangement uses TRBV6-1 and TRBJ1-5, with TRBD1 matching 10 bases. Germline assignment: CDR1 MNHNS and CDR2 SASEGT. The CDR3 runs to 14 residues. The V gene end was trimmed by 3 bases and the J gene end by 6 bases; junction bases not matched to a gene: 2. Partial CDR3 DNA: TGTGCCAGCAGTGACAGGACAGGGGGTCAGCCC. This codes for CASSDRTGGQP. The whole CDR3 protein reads CASSDRTGGQPQHF.

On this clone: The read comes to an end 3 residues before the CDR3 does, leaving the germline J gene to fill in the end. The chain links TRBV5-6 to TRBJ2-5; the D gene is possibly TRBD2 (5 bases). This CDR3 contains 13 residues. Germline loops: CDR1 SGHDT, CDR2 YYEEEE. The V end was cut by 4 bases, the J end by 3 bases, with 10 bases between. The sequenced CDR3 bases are TGTGCCAGCAGCCGCCTCGGGGAAGAGACC. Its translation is CASSRLGEET. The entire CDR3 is CASSRLGEETQYF.

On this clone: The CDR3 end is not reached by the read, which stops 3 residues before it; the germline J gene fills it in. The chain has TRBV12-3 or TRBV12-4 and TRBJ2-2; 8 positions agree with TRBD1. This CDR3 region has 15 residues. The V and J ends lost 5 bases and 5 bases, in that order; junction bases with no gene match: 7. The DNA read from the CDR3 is TGTGCCAGCAGTATAGGACAGGGACGTACCGGGGAG. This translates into CASSIGQGRTGE. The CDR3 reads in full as CASSIGQGRTGELFF.

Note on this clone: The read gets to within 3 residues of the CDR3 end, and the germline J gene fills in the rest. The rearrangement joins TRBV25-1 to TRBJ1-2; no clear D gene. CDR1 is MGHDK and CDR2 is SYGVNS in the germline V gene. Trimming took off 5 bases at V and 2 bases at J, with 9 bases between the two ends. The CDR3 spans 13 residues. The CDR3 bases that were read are TGTGCCAGCAGTCCCTGGGCGAACTATGGC. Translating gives CASSPWANYG. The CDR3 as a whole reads CASSPWANYGYTF.

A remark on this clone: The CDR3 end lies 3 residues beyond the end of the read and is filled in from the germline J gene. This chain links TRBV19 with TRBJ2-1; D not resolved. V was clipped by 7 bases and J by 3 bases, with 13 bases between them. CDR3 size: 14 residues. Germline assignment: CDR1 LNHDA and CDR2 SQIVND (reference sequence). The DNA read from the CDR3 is TGTGCCAGTACCGCCGGTGGTGACTACAATGAG. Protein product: CASTAGGDYNE. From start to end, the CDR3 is CASTAGGDYNEQFF. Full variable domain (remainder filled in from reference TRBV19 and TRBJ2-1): DGGITQSPKYLFRKEGQNVTLSCEQNLNHDAMYWYRQDPGQGLRLIYYSQIVNDFQKGDIAEGYSVSREKKESFPLTVTSAQKNPTAFYLCASTAGGDYNEQFFGPGTRLTVL.

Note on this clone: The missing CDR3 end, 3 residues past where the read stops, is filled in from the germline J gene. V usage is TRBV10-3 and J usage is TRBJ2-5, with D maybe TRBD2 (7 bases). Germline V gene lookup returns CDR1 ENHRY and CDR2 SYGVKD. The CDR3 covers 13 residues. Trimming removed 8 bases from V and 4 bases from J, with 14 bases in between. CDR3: CAIRGAGVETQYF. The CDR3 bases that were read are TGTGCCATCCGGGGGGCGGGGGTAGAGACC.

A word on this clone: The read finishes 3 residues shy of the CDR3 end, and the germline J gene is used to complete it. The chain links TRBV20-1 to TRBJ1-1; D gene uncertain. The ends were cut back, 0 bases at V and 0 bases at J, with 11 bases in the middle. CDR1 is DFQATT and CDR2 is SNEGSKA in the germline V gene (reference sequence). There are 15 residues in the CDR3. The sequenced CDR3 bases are TGCAGTGCTAGAGATCCCCACAGCTTGAACACTGAA. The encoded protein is CSARDPHSLNTE. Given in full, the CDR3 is CSARDPHSLNTEAFF.